The 24 T cell receptor beta chains given below trace back to one sample, sequenced in a study of shared clonotypes between healthy human individuals (dated by TCRdb to about 2020). To prepare the library, the immunoSEQ multiplex PCR assay was applied. TCRdb stores this immuneACCESS table with in-frame sequences only. Part of the clones is absent; in the studies checked, under half of the shortfall reflects unresolved V genes, and no reason is known for the rest. The sample table holds roughly 1 million clones, of which around 82% were seen once. The top ten constitute 0.5% to 0.6% of the sample. Sequencing input: memory CD4+ T cells from PBMCs. The cell subset or site label, as the study defines it: CD45RA-negative fraction. These receptors were taken from a young man in good health. Some clones in this sample may be carry-over from other donors' samples.

Many counts were recorded for this clone. One end of the junction fails to match germline, which may point to a read error. This sequence joins TRBV27 and TRBJ1-1; 7 bases are a match to TRBD1. Germline CDR1 and CDR2: MNHEY and SMNVEV (reference sequence). This CDR3 region has 13 residues. The CDR3 region is CASRLSGGTEAFF. Written as DNA, the CDR3 is TGTGCCAGCAGGTTATCAGGGGGGACTGAAGCTTTCTTT.

V is TRBV2 and J is TRBJ1-2; 7 bases fit TRBD1. Germline trimming cut 7 bases from V and 6 bases from J; bases unmatched to any gene: 14. The CDR3 consists of 15 residues. The germline gives CDR1 SNHLY, CDR2 FYNNEI. The CDR3 DNA is TGTGCCAGCAATACCCACAACAGGGGTCTGGATGGCTACACCTTC. This sequence encodes CASNTHNRGLDGYTF.

V usage is TRBV19 and J usage is TRBJ1-5; D is ambiguous. The V and J ends lost 6 bases and 7 bases respectively, with 19 bases between them. Germline CDR1 and CDR2: LNHDA and SQIVND (reference sequence). The CDR3 covers 15 residues. This chain's CDR3 is CASRVRRPLGQPQHF. In DNA form, the CDR3 reads TGTGCCAGTAGAGTCCGCCGACCATTGGGGCAGCCCCAGCATTTT.

This chain links TRBV29-1 with TRBJ1-2; D remains unclear. This CDR3 has 10 residues. Trimming took off 0 bases at V and 13 bases at J, with 9 bases between the two ends. CDR1 and CDR2 from the germline V gene are SQVTM and ANQGSEA. CDR3: CSVEESTFTF. The CDR3 nucleotides read TGCAGCGTTGAAGAGTCCACGTTCACCTTC.

The chain employs TRBV6-6 and TRBJ2-4; D is unclear. Trimming removed 3 bases at V and 4 bases at J, with 13 bases between. The germline CDR1 and CDR2 sequences are MNHNY and SVGAGI (reference sequence). The CDR3 runs to 15 residues. The CDR3: CASSYPVGQKNIQYF. CDR3 nucleotides: TGTGCCAGCAGTTATCCAGTTGGCCAGAAAAACATTCAGTACTTC.

This chain connects TRBV29-1 to TRBJ2-7, with D maybe TRBD2 (6 bases). Germline lookup yields CDR1 SQVTM and CDR2 ANQGSEA. V lost 4 bases, J lost 1 base, and 8 bases lay in between. The length of the CDR3 is 12 residues. The CDR3: CSVGGTSYEQYF. The CDR3 nucleotides are TGCAGCGTTGGCGGGACGTCCTACGAGCAGTACTTC.

The CDR3 nucleotides are TGTGCCAGCAGAGTCCGCGGGAGGGATCCCGGGGAGCTGTTTTTT. Translating gives CASRVRGRDPGELFF. The chain is built from TRBV6-1 and TRBJ2-2, with 9 bases that match TRBD2. The CDR3 is made up of 15 amino acids. Germline CDR1 MNHNS, CDR2 SASEGT. V lost 6 bases and J lost 6; bases outside the gene matches: 8.

V usage is TRBV5-1 and J usage is TRBJ2-3; possibly TRBD2 for D (5 bases). The CDR3 length is 14 residues. Trimming cost V 3 bases and J 1 base, with 9 bases left between them. In germline, CDR1 is SGHRS, CDR2 YFSETQ. As DNA, the CDR3 is TGCGCCAGCAGCTCGGCGGGTCGCACAGATACGCAGTATTTT. As protein: CASSSAGRTDTQYF.

The V call is TRBV7-2, the J call TRBJ1-5, with a tentative D call TRBD1 (5 bases). The CDR3 extends over 16 amino acids. CDR1 and CDR2 from the germline V gene are SGHTA and FQGNSA. V was pared by 5 bases and J by 1 base, with 15 bases between. This CDR3 reads CASSIMGGRSNQPQHF. In DNA, the CDR3 is TGTGCCAGCAGCATTATGGGGGGTAGGAGCAATCAGCCCCAGCATTTT.

The CDR3 reads CASSLVGVSKNIQYF. CDR3 coding DNA: TGCGCCAGCAGCTTGGTCGGGGTGTCCAAAAACATTCAGTACTTC. V usage is TRBV5-1 and J usage is TRBJ2-4; tentatively, D is TRBD2 (5 bases). The CDR3 length is 15 residues. Trimming removed 0 bases at V and 2 bases at J, with 9 bases between. Per germline, CDR1 SGHRS and CDR2 YFSETQ.

This chain uses TRBV7-9 with TRBJ2-7; no firm D call. CDR1 and CDR2 from the germline V gene are SEHNR and FQNEAQ (reference sequence). The CDR3 runs 14 residues. V lost 4 bases and J lost 6, with 16 bases in between. The CDR3 protein is CASSSTGWVGEQYF. CDR3 nucleotide sequence: TGTGCCAGCAGCTCCACCGGGTGGGTAGGCGAGCAGTACTTC.

The chain is built from TRBV5-1 and TRBJ2-3, with TRBD1 as a possible D gene (6 bases). The germline gives CDR1 SGHRS, CDR2 YFSETQ. The CDR3 loop spans 15 amino acids. V lost 3 bases, J lost 4 bases, and 15 bases lay in between. CDR3 nucleotide sequence: TGCGCCAGCAGCTGGAACACAGGGTTCGCAGATACGCAGTATTTT. This codes for CASSWNTGFADTQYF.

The chain joins TRBV5-4 to TRBJ2-7; D unclear. Germline V CDR1 and CDR2: SGHNT, YYREEE (reference sequence). V gave up 0 bases and J gave up 0 bases, with 7 bases separating them. The CDR3 runs 14 residues. The CDR3, as DNA: TGTGCCAGCAGCTTGGGCCCAGTCTCCTACGAGCAGTACTTC. Its protein product is CASSLGPVSYEQYF.

This rearrangement joins TRBV7-8 to TRBJ1-5; D is undetermined. The CDR3 runs to 13 residues. V was clipped by 3 bases and J by 3 bases, with 6 bases between them. Per the germline V gene, CDR1 is SGHVS and CDR2 is FQNEAQ. The CDR3 coding sequence is TGTGCCAGCAGCTTTTCGCCCAATCAGCCCCAGCATTTT. The encoded protein is CASSFSPNQPQHF.

A remark on this clone: The same CDR3 also results from other DNA sequences found in this sample. This rearrangement joins TRBV4-3 to TRBJ2-7, with TRBD2 matching 10 bases. The J segment lost 2 bases and the V segment lost 1 base, leaving 2 bases of the junction unmatched. This CDR3 contains 15 residues. CDR1 LGHNA and CDR2 YSLEER come from the germline V gene. The CDR3 reads CASSQGTSGTYEQYF. Here the CDR3 DNA reads TGCGCCAGCAGCCAAGGGACTAGCGGTACCTACGAGCAGTACTTC.

A word on this clone: The sample carries other DNA sequences with the same CDR3. The chain carries TRBV7-9 and TRBJ2-3; no clear D gene. V lost 2 bases and J 2 bases, leaving 2 bases between the germline ends. Germline values: CDR1 SEHNR, CDR2 FQNEAQ (reference sequence). The CDR3 loop spans 12 amino acids. CDR3 protein: CASSLFTDTQYF. The DNA of the CDR3 is TGTGCCAGCAGCTTATTCACAGATACGCAGTATTTT.

In its sample, this clone was seen a few times. This chain uses TRBV19 with TRBJ1-5, with TRBD1 matching 8 bases. This CDR3 comprises 16 residues. V shed 4 bases, J shed 0 bases, and the junction held 5 bases outside the gene matches. From germline, CDR1 is LNHDA and CDR2 SQIVND (reference sequence). The CDR3 nucleotides read TGTGCCAGTAGTACCTGGACAGGGAATAGCAATCAGCCCCAGCATTTT. Its protein product is CASSTWTGNSNQPQHF.

Worth noting for this clone: Sequence at one end of the junction differs from germline and may be a read error. V usage is TRBV30 and J usage is TRBJ1-2; TRBD1 matches at 8 bases. Germline CDR1 GTSNPN, CDR2 SVGIG (reference sequence). The CDR3 is 12 amino acids. CDR3 sequence: CAGRTGSYGYTF. The CDR3, as DNA: TGTGCCGGGAGGACAGGGAGCTATGGCTACACCTTC.

This rearrangement joins TRBV4-2 to TRBJ2-7; unclear D gene. The ends were cut back, 4 bases at V and 0 bases at J, with 13 bases in the middle. The germline V gene has CDR1 LGHNA and CDR2 YNFKEQ. The CDR3 length is 15 residues. The CDR3 bases are TGTGCCAGCAGCCCCTCGACCGGGCCCTCCTACGAGCAGTACTTC. Translation: CASSPSTGPSYEQYF.

This clone was found a few times. The CDR3 DNA follows: TGCGCCAGCAGCTTGGTGGCGGGGATCATGAACACTGAAGCTTTCTTT. This translates into CASSLVAGIMNTEAFF. The rearrangement uses TRBV5-1 and TRBJ1-1; D not resolved. Trimming shortened V by 0 bases and J by 0 bases, and 12 bases separated the two germline ends. The CDR3 is made up of 16 amino acids. Germline CDR1 is SGHRS and CDR2 is YFSETQ.

This clone was counted many times. The chain carries TRBV29-1 and TRBJ2-1; weak D call: TRBD1 (5 bases). Trimming took 6 bases from V and 8 from J, leaving 17 bases between them. Germline V gene lookup returns CDR1 SQVTM and CDR2 ANQGSEA. This CDR3 has 13 amino acids. In DNA form, the CDR3 reads TGCAGCGTCGTGCAGGGTGTAGTCGATGAGCAGTTCTTC. Translation gives CSVVQGVVDEQFF.

J is TRBJ1-5 and V is TRBV19; 9 positions match TRBD1. Germline lookup yields CDR1 LNHDA and CDR2 SQIVND (reference sequence). Trimming removed 10 bases from V and 6 bases from J; junction bases left unmatched: 10. The CDR3 covers 14 residues. The CDR3: CATKTGGAGQPQHF. The CDR3 nucleotides read TGTGCCACAAAAACAGGGGGCGCGGGTCAGCCCCAGCATTTT.

This chain uses TRBV7-9 with TRBJ1-2; TRBD1 matches at 8 bases. CDR1 is SEHNR and CDR2 is FQNEAQ in the germline V gene (reference sequence). Unmatched junction bases numbered 5, after V lost 1 base and J lost 4 bases. The CDR3 has 15 amino acids. The CDR3 coding sequence is TGTGCCAGCAGCTTAGATTGGACAGGGCCCTATGGCTACACCTTC. This translates into CASSLDWTGPYGYTF.

J is TRBJ2-7 and V is TRBV27; 7 bases map to TRBD1. Germline-derived CDR1 and CDR2 are MNHEY and SMNVEV (reference sequence). V was clipped by 3 bases and J by 2 bases; unmatched bases: 7. The CDR3 totals 15 residues. The CDR3 sequence is CASSFSGQFPYEQYF. In DNA form, the CDR3 reads TGTGCCAGCAGTTTCTCGGGACAGTTCCCCTACGAGCAGTACTTC.